One and the same sample provided the 24 T cell receptor beta chains below, sequenced in a study of OX40 agonist ivuxolimab in advanced cancers. Here immunoSEQ multiplex PCR was the method, and the copy in TCRdb shows in-frame clones only, minus some. This repertoire shows under 15,000 clones, around 69% found once; its top ten account for under 45%. The specimen was CD4+ or CD8+ T cells sorted from blood, collected in a trial of the OX40 agonist ivuxolimab. The source is an adult with an advanced solid tumor such as melanoma, head and neck, liver or kidney cancer.

The genes are TRBV6-5 and TRBJ2-1; tentative D call: TRBD1 (5 bases). Deletions cut 5 bases from V and 0 bases from J, with 5 bases between. Germline values: CDR1 MNHEY, CDR2 SVGAGI. This CDR3 region has 13 residues. In DNA, the CDR3 is TGTGCCAGCAGTGACAGCTCCTACAATGAGCAGTTCTTC. Translating gives CASSDSSYNEQFF.

This clone occurred a few times. V and J are TRBV27 and TRBJ2-2, with D tentatively TRBD2 (6 bases). The ends were cut back, 8 bases at V and 3 bases at J, with 16 bases in the middle. CDR1 is MNHEY, CDR2 SMNVEV, per germline (reference sequence). This CDR3 has 15 residues. CDR3 DNA: TGTGCCAGCGTGGGAGGCGGTTGGGACACCGGGGAGCTGTTTTTT. Translating gives CASVGGGWDTGELFF.

This clone was found once. The rearrangement uses TRBV27 and TRBJ2-7; D is possibly TRBD2 (5 bases). The CDR3 is made up of 13 amino acids. The germline V and J ends were trimmed by 4 bases and 5 bases, with 12 bases remaining between them. CDR1 and CDR2 from the germline V gene are MNHEY and SMNVEV (reference sequence). The CDR3 reads CASSSLGINEQYF. The CDR3 DNA reads as TGTGCCAGCAGTTCCCTCGGGATTAACGAGCAGTACTTC.

The chain joins TRBV6-5 to TRBJ1-1, with a possible D match to TRBD1 (5 bases). The V and J ends lost 6 bases and 5 bases respectively, with 7 bases between them. CDR1 is MNHEY, CDR2 SVGAGI, per germline. The CDR3 runs 11 residues. CDR3 in DNA: TGTGCCAGCAGCGGGGGGACTGAAGCTTTCTTT. Translated, it gives CASSGGTEAFF.

Turning to this clone: Mismatch with germline at one junction end may stem from a read error. J is TRBJ2-2 and V is TRBV6-1, with D perhaps assigned TRBD1 or TRBD2 (5 bases each). The CDR3 sequence is 12 residues long. Germline CDR1 is MNHNS and CDR2 is SASEGT. CDR3 sequence: CASSGGSGELFF. The DNA of the CDR3 is TGTGCCAGCAGTGGGGGGTCCGGTGAGCTGTTTTTT.

The J gene is TRBJ2-1, the V gene TRBV7-7; 7 bases align to TRBD2. CDR1 is SSHAT, CDR2 FNYEAQ, per germline (reference sequence). J gave up 4 bases and V 6 bases, and 12 bases lay outside the gene matches. CDR3 size: 16 residues. CDR3 nucleotide sequence: TGTGCCAGCAGTCCGGAGCGGGGACTCCCGTACAATGAGCAGTTCTTC. This gives the protein CASSPERGLPYNEQFF.

Only one count was recorded for this clone. The chain carries TRBV13 and TRBJ2-7, with TRBD1 matching 8 bases. The CDR3 runs to 16 residues. The V segment lost 0 bases and the J segment 4 bases; nucleotides outside the gene matches: 8. CDR1 PRHDT and CDR2 FYEKMQ come from the germline V gene (reference sequence). CDR3 sequence reads: CASSLGTGDFLYEQYF. For the CDR3, the DNA is TGTGCCAGCAGCTTAGGGACAGGGGATTTTTTGTACGAGCAGTACTTC.

The genes are TRBV10-2 and TRBJ2-3, with 11 bases identical to TRBD2. The CDR3 runs 16 residues. The germline CDR1 and CDR2 sequences are WSHSY and SAAADI. J lost 5 bases, V lost 7 bases, and 11 bases had no gene match. CDR3 DNA: TGCGCCAGCAAGTACTTAGCGGGAGGGCCCGGAGATACGCAGTATTTT. Protein: CASKYLAGGPGDTQYF.

The CDR3 DNA is TGTGCCAGCGCCGCGGGGTGGACCTACAATGAGCAGTTCTTC. Protein product: CASAAGWTYNEQFF. V usage is TRBV28 and J usage is TRBJ2-1, with a possible D match to TRBD2 (6 bases). V gave up 8 bases and J gave up 2 bases, with 13 bases separating them. CDR1 and CDR2 from the germline V gene are MDHEN and SYDVKM. This CDR3 contains 14 residues. Together with reference TRBV28 and TRBJ2-1, the CDR3 gives the full variable domain: DVKVTQSSRYLVKRTGEKVFLECVQDMDHENMFWYRQDPGLGLRLIYFSYDVKMKEKGDIPEGYSVSREKKERFSLILESASTNQTSMYLCASAAGWTYNEQFFGPGTRLTVL.

The gene calls are TRBV19 and TRBJ2-2; D assignment may be TRBD1 or TRBD2 (5 bases each). The germline V gene encodes CDR1 LNHDA and CDR2 SQIVND (reference sequence). Trimming left V 11 bases short and J 0 bases short, with 13 bases between. The CDR3 consists of 14 residues. Written as DNA, the CDR3 is TGTGCCGGCCGGGACCGCCCGAACACCGGGGAGCTGTTTTTT. Translated: CAGRDRPNTGELFF.

V is TRBV25-1 and J is TRBJ2-2; TRBD1 is a possible D gene (5 bases). Looked up from germline, CDR1 is MGHDK and CDR2 is SYGVNS. The CDR3 covers 17 residues. The germline V and J ends were trimmed by 3 bases and 4 bases, with 18 bases remaining between them. In DNA, the CDR3 is TGTGCCAGCAGTGACCCCGTGGGGCATTCTCTCACCGGGGAGCTGTTTTTT. Translation gives CASSDPVGHSLTGELFF.

This chain uses TRBV18 with TRBJ2-1, with D perhaps matching TRBD2 (6 bases). The ends were cut back, 6 bases at V and 8 bases at J, with 23 bases in the middle. Germline V gives CDR1 KGHSH, CDR2 LQKENI. The CDR3 covers 16 residues. The CDR3, as DNA: TGTGCCAGCTCCCCCCCACGGGGGAAAGGTCCGGATGAGCAGTTCTTC. It translates to CASSPPRGKGPDEQFF.

V is TRBV9 and J is TRBJ1-3; possible D gene TRBD1, 6 bases. Trimming removed 3 bases from V and 0 bases from J, with 10 bases in between. The CDR3 is made up of 15 amino acids. Germline CDR1 SGDLS, CDR2 YYNGEE. CDR3 bases: TGTGCCAGCAGCGGAGGACAGAGCTCTGGAAACACCATATATTTT. Its protein is CASSGGQSSGNTIYF.

V is TRBV9 and J is TRBJ2-7; TRBD1 is a possible D gene (6 bases). Germline assignment: CDR1 SGDLS and CDR2 YYNGEE. With 0 bases removed from V and 7 bases from J, the gap between germline ends came to 14 bases. CDR3 size: 14 residues. CDR3 sequence reads: CASSVEPLRGEQYF. The CDR3 DNA reads as TGTGCCAGCAGCGTAGAACCCCTAAGGGGGGAGCAGTACTTC.

V and J are TRBV6-1 and TRBJ2-2; D gene uncertain. The V end lost 4 bases, the J end lost 5 bases, and 8 bases lay between the germline ends. This CDR3 comprises 13 residues. CDR1 and CDR2 (germline): MNHNS, SASEGT. The CDR3 sequence: CASSGLRTGELFF. CDR3 DNA sequence: TGTGCCAGCAGTGGGCTTCGAACCGGGGAGCTGTTTTTT.

This chain uses TRBV6-4 with TRBJ2-1, with 13 bases identical to TRBD2. Germline-derived CDR1 and CDR2 are MRHNA and SNTAGT. This CDR3 region has 16 residues. Trimming cost V 3 bases and J 7 bases; bases outside gene matches: 6. The CDR3 sequence: CASSESAGLAGNEQFF. The CDR3 nucleotides are TGTGCCAGCAGTGAGTCCGCGGGACTAGCGGGAAATGAGCAGTTCTTC.

This clone was seen a handful of times. The chain is built from TRBV6-6 and TRBJ1-4, with D unclear. The CDR3 totals 15 residues. Germline V gene data show CDR1 as MNHNY and CDR2 as SVGAGI (reference sequence). With 0 bases removed from V and 5 bases from J, the gap between germline ends came to 10 bases. CDR3 coding DNA: TGTGCCAGCAGTTACTCTCCAGGTTTAAATGAAAAACTGTTTTTT. This sequence encodes CASSYSPGLNEKLFF.

CDR3 DNA sequence: TGTGCCACCGGGGATGGTGGGGCCAACGTCCTGACTTTC. Amino acid sequence: CATGDGGANVLTF. The genes are TRBV27 and TRBJ2-6; tentatively, D is TRBD2 (5 bases). Germline V gives CDR1 MNHEY, CDR2 SMNVEV (reference sequence). The CDR3 length is 13 residues. V lost 10 bases and J lost 3, with 10 bases in between.

CDR3 nucleotides: TGTGCCAGCAGCTTTTCTGATACGCAGTATTTT. Translation gives CASSFSDTQYF. The chain has TRBV11-2 and TRBJ2-3; D unclear. CDR3 length equals 11 residues. V lost 3 bases and J 6 bases, leaving 4 bases between the germline ends. The germline gives CDR1 SGHAT, CDR2 FQNNGV. Complete variable domain (other parts from reference TRBV11-2 and TRBJ2-3): EAGVAQSPRYKIIEKRQSVAFWCNPISGHATLYWYQQILGQGPKLLIQFQNNGVVDDSQLPKDRFSAERLKGVDSTLKIQPAKLEDSAVYLCASSFSDTQYFGPGTRLTVL.

This clone was seen only a few times. The chain recombines TRBV2 with TRBJ2-7; tentative D call: TRBD2 (6 bases). This CDR3 has 15 residues. V lost 0 bases and J 0 bases, leaving 9 bases between the germline ends. Germline CDR1 reads SNHLY; CDR2 reads FYNNEI. CDR3 nucleotide sequence: TGTGCCAGCAGTGAAGCGCTCGGGAGCTCCTACGAGCAGTACTTC. The encoded protein is CASSEALGSSYEQYF. Full variable domain (outside the CDR3, taken from reference TRBV2 and TRBJ2-7): EPEVTQTPSHQVTQMGQEVILRCVPISNHLYFYWYRQILGQKVEFLVSFYNNEISEKSEIFDDQFSVERPDGSNFTLKIRSTKLEDSAMYFCASSEALGSSYEQYFGPGTRLTVT.

This clone was observed a handful of times. The V and J genes are TRBV28 and TRBJ1-6; unclear D gene. The CDR3 runs to 17 residues. The germline V and J ends were trimmed by 1 base and 0 bases, with 10 bases remaining between them. Germline CDR1 MDHEN, CDR2 SYDVKM. CDR3 protein: CASSLLVGNSYNSPLHF. The CDR3 nucleotides read TGTGCCAGCAGTTTATTGGTGGGAAACTCCTATAATTCACCCCTCCACTTT.

The chain combines TRBV11-2 with TRBJ2-1, with a tentative D call TRBD2 (5 bases). The CDR3 totals 15 residues. With 5 bases removed from V and 8 bases from J, the gap between germline ends came to 19 bases. Germline V CDR1 and CDR2: SGHAT, FQNNGV. The CDR3 region is CASSQGGFGVDEQFF. The DNA for the CDR3 is TGTGCCAGCAGCCAAGGCGGGTTTGGTGTCGATGAGCAGTTCTTC.

In its sample, this clone was seen a few times. The chain links TRBV28 to TRBJ2-7, with D perhaps being TRBD1 or TRBD2 (6 bases each). In germline, CDR1 is MDHEN, CDR2 SYDVKM. This CDR3 has 13 residues. Trimming removed 10 bases at V and 4 bases at J, with 17 bases between. This CDR3 reads CAISRRGTYEQYF. DNA for the CDR3: TGTGCCATTTCACGGAGGGGGACGTACGAGCAGTACTTC.

This clone has more than one count but fewer than ten. The V gene is TRBV6-1, the J gene TRBJ1-4; a weak D match, TRBD1 (6 bases). CDR1 and CDR2 (germline): MNHNS, SASEGT. The CDR3 covers 15 residues. V was cut by 8 bases and J by 5 bases, with 18 bases left in between. CDR3 residues: CASGMGGGGNEKLFF. The CDR3 DNA sequence: TGTGCCAGCGGGATGGGGGGGGGCGGAAATGAAAAACTGTTTTTT.